Each of the 28 T cell receptor beta chains below was sequenced from the same sample in a study of shared clonotypes between healthy human individuals. Profiling relied on immunoSEQ multiplex PCR, and the TCRdb table lists in-frame clones only, not all of them. Altogether roughly 2.2 million clones are present, 90% to 95% being singletons, with the ten largest covering 0.39%. The sequencing input was naive CD4+ T cells from PBMCs. The subset denotes: CD45RA+ positively selected. These receptors originate from a man between 18 and 35 years old in good health. Some clones in this sample may be carry-over from other donors' samples.

This chain links TRBV9 with TRBJ2-3; 9 nucleotides agree with TRBD2. J lost 3 bases, V lost 2 bases, and 4 bases had no gene match. The CDR3 runs 15 residues. The germline gives CDR1 SGDLS, CDR2 YYNGEE. The CDR3 region has the DNA TGTGCCAGCAGCGTTTCTAGCGGGAATACAGATACGCAGTATTTT. Residues: CASSVSSGNTDTQYF.

The gene calls are TRBV7-3 and TRBJ2-1, with D perhaps TRBD1 (6 bases). V lost 3 bases, J lost 12 bases, and 15 bases lay in between. The germline V gene encodes CDR1 SGHTA and CDR2 FQGTGA. CDR3 length: 13 amino acids. The CDR3 DNA reads TGTGCCAGCAGCTTCGCTATAAACAGGGCGCAGTTCTTC. It yields the protein CASSFAINRAQFF.

The chain links TRBV7-9 to TRBJ2-1; 13 nucleotides agree with TRBD2. In germline, CDR1 is SEHNR, CDR2 FQNEAQ (reference sequence). The CDR3 consists of 15 residues. V gave up 2 bases and J gave up 7 bases; unmatched junction bases: 2. The CDR3 sequence: CASSLKGLAGNEQFF. DNA for the CDR3: TGTGCCAGCAGCTTAAAGGGACTAGCGGGAAATGAGCAGTTCTTC.

V usage is TRBV5-1 and J usage is TRBJ2-5, with no clear D. Germline-derived CDR1 and CDR2 are SGHRS and YFSETQ. The CDR3 is made up of 14 amino acids. Between the trimmed V and J ends, which lost 1 base and 5 bases, there was a span of 12 bases. CDR3 bases: TGCGCCAGCAGCTTGTTTGGTATTGGGGAGACCCAGTACTTC. Amino acids: CASSLFGIGETQYF. Variable domain in full (rest from reference TRBV5-1 and TRBJ2-5): KAGVTQTPRYLIKTRGQQVTLSCSPISGHRSVSWYQQTPGQGLQFLFEYFSETQRNKGNFPGRFSGRQFSNSRSEMNVSTLELGDSALYLCASSLFGIGETQYFGPGTRLLVL.

About this clone itself: At the DNA level, this CDR3 is encoded by other sequences in the same sample as well. The chain employs TRBV6-1 and TRBJ1-5, with unresolved D. Germline loops: CDR1 MNHNS, CDR2 SASEGT. The CDR3 covers 15 residues. The V and J ends lost 2 bases and 3 bases respectively, with 11 bases between them. Here the CDR3 reads CASSELGGNNQPQHF. Written as DNA, the CDR3 is TGTGCCAGCAGTGAATTGGGCGGAAACAATCAGCCCCAGCATTTT.

As concerns this clone: Other DNA sequences from this sample encode an identical CDR3 as well. V gene TRBV11-2 combines with J gene TRBJ2-7, with a weak D call TRBD2 (6 bases). Trimming left V 6 bases short and J 2 bases short, with 17 bases between. This CDR3 contains 15 residues. Germline V gene sequence: CDR1 SGHAT, CDR2 FQNNGV. The CDR3 DNA reads TGTGCCAGCAGTCCCGGAGCGGGCCTCACCTACGAGCAGTACTTC. Protein: CASSPGAGLTYEQYF. The whole variable domain, remainder taken from reference TRBV11-2 and TRBJ2-7, is EAGVAQSPRYKIIEKRQSVAFWCNPISGHATLYWYQQILGQGPKLLIQFQNNGVVDDSQLPKDRFSAERLKGVDSTLKIQPAKLEDSAVYLCASSPGAGLTYEQYFGPGTRLTVT.

In regard to this clone: The same CDR3 arises from other DNA sequences in this sample as well. The V and J genes are TRBV5-1 and TRBJ1-1, with D uncertain. Germline lookup yields CDR1 SGHRS and CDR2 YFSETQ. Trimming removed 0 bases from V and 3 bases from J, with 9 bases in between. The CDR3 runs to 14 residues. The CDR3 reads CASSLVPADTEAFF. The CDR3, as DNA: TGCGCCAGCAGCTTGGTTCCAGCGGACACTGAAGCTTTCTTT. Drawing the rest from reference TRBV5-1 and TRBJ1-1, the complete variable domain is KAGVTQTPRYLIKTRGQQVTLSCSPISGHRSVSWYQQTPGQGLQFLFEYFSETQRNKGNFPGRFSGRQFSNSRSEMNVSTLELGDSALYLCASSLVPADTEAFFGQGTRLTVV.

This chain connects TRBV7-2 to TRBJ1-5; D gene ambiguous. V was shortened by 1 base and J by 2 bases, with 9 bases between the two germline ends. Germline assignment: CDR1 SGHTA and CDR2 FQGNSA. This CDR3 has 15 amino acids. DNA of the CDR3: TGTGCCAGCAGCTTAGGATTGCAGGGCAATCAGCCCCAGCATTTT. Its protein is CASSLGLQGNQPQHF.

This sequence joins TRBV7-8 and TRBJ1-2; no clear D gene. The CDR3 totals 14 residues. The germline CDR1 and CDR2 sequences are SGHVS and FQNEAQ. Trimming removed 2 bases from V and 1 base from J, with 8 bases in between. CDR3 nucleotides: TGTGCCAGCAGCTTACACGACTATAACTATGGCTACACCTTC. Protein sequence: CASSLHDYNYGYTF. The variable domain in full, completed from reference TRBV7-8 and TRBJ1-2, reads GAGVSQSPRYKVAKRGQDVALRCDPISGHVSLFWYQQALGQGPEFLTYFQNEAQLDKSGLPSDRFFAERPEGSVSTLKIQRTQQEDSAVYLCASSLHDYNYGYTFGSGTRLTVV.

The genes are TRBV10-3 and TRBJ2-7, with D perhaps assigned TRBD1 or TRBD2 (5 bases each). Trimming left V 2 bases short and J 0 bases short, with 20 bases between. Germline CDR1 is ENHRY and CDR2 is SYGVKD. The CDR3 loop spans 18 amino acids. CDR3 nucleotide sequence: TGTGCCATCAGTGAGCCCGAGGGACGTAGGACCTCCTCCTACGAGCAGTACTTC. Protein sequence: CAISEPEGRRTSSYEQYF.

The sample holds one count of this clone. This sample also contains other DNA sequences that code for the same CDR3. The chain employs TRBV5-1 and TRBJ1-1; D is ambiguous. V lost 0 bases and J 1 base, leaving 7 bases between the germline ends. Germline CDR1 SGHRS, CDR2 YFSETQ. This CDR3 is 14 amino acids long. CDR3 nucleotide sequence: TGCGCCAGCAGCTTGGACAGACCGAACACTGAAGCTTTCTTT. This codes for CASSLDRPNTEAFF.

This clone has only one observation. The chain combines TRBV15 with TRBJ2-1; 10 bases fit TRBD2. This CDR3 region has 15 residues. The V segment lost 4 bases and the J segment 9 bases; nucleotides outside the gene matches: 9. In germline, CDR1 is LNHNV, CDR2 YYDKDF (reference sequence). The CDR3 DNA follows: TGTGCCACCAGCACACACCTAGCGGGAGTCGGTGAGCAGTTCTTC. This codes for CATSTHLAGVGEQFF. Combining the CDR3 with reference TRBV15 and TRBJ2-1 gives the whole variable domain DAMVIQNPRYQVTQFGKPVTLSCSQTLNHNVMYWYQQKSSQAPKLLFHYYDKDFNNEADTPDNFQSRRPNTSFCFLDIRSPGLGDTAMYLCATSTHLAGVGEQFFGPGTRLTVL.

The chain couples TRBV6-1 to TRBJ2-5; D not resolved. Germline V CDR1 and CDR2: MNHNS, SASEGT. The CDR3 totals 13 residues. V dropped 6 bases and J dropped 5 bases, with 13 bases sitting between them. CDR3 protein: CASRNGIQETQYF. The CDR3 nucleotides are TGTGCCAGCAGAAATGGGATACAGGAGACCCAGTACTTC.

The genes are TRBV25-1 and TRBJ1-2, with D unclear. The CDR3 extends over 15 amino acids. The germline V gene has CDR1 MGHDK and CDR2 SYGVNS. V was shortened by 0 bases and J by 3 bases, with 11 bases between the two germline ends. The DNA for the CDR3 is TGTGCCAGCAGTGAATATCCGGGTCCTTACTATGGCTACACCTTC. Translation: CASSEYPGPYYGYTF.

The chain carries TRBV19 and TRBJ1-4; TRBD1 aligns across 7 bases. The V gene end was trimmed by 3 bases and the J gene end by 3 bases; junction bases not matched to a gene: 7. This CDR3 region has 16 residues. The germline gives CDR1 LNHDA, CDR2 SQIVND (reference sequence). The CDR3 is CASSMRSTGANEKLFF. CDR3 DNA: TGTGCCAGTAGTATGCGGTCAACAGGGGCTAATGAAAAACTGTTTTTT.

The chain uses TRBV20-1 and TRBJ2-3; D ambiguous. Trimming removed 8 bases at V and 6 bases at J, with 12 bases between. Per the germline V gene, CDR1 is DFQATT and CDR2 is SNEGSKA (reference sequence). The CDR3 consists of 11 residues. CDR3 sequence reads: CSPPARDTQYF. CDR3 bases: TGCAGTCCCCCAGCCAGGGATACGCAGTATTTT.

This clone was counted a single time. The gene calls are TRBV7-2 and TRBJ1-1; no firm D call. Germline CDR1 is SGHTA and CDR2 is FQGNSA. The CDR3 is made up of 15 amino acids. V was clipped by 5 bases and J by 0 bases, with 13 bases between them. This chain's CDR3 is CASSRAAVMNTEAFF. Here the CDR3 DNA reads TGTGCCAGCAGCCGCGCAGCAGTCATGAACACTGAAGCTTTCTTT.

The chain carries TRBV5-8 and TRBJ2-7, with a weak D call TRBD2 (5 bases). Germline CDR1 SGHTS, CDR2 YDEGEE. There are 16 residues in the CDR3. Trimming pared 0 bases from V and 0 bases from J, leaving 13 bases between. The chain's CDR3 is CASSLARTDYSYEQYF. For the CDR3, the DNA is TGTGCCAGCAGCTTGGCTCGGACCGACTACTCCTACGAGCAGTACTTC.

The rearrangement joins TRBV5-4 to TRBJ2-4, with TRBD2 identical over 8 bases. The CDR3 is 16 amino acids. Trimming at V came to 4 bases and at J to 9 bases, leaving 15 bases not matched to a gene. Germline V gene sequence: CDR1 SGHNT, CDR2 YYREEE (reference sequence). The CDR3 region is CASSHFRREEGSIQYF. The CDR3 DNA is TGTGCCAGCAGCCACTTTAGGCGGGAGGAAGGAAGCATTCAGTACTTC.

J is TRBJ1-1 and V is TRBV2; tentatively, D is TRBD1 (5 bases). Germline V CDR1 and CDR2: SNHLY, FYNNEI. CDR3 size: 14 residues. V was pared by 8 bases and J by 6 bases, with 19 bases between. The CDR3 sequence is CASSVFGGRAEAFF. The CDR3 DNA reads TGTGCCAGCTCAGTTTTTGGGGGAAGGGCTGAAGCTTTCTTT. Combining the CDR3 with reference TRBV2 and TRBJ1-1 gives the whole variable domain EPEVTQTPSHQVTQMGQEVILRCVPISNHLYFYWYRQILGQKVEFLVSFYNNEISEKSEIFDDQFSVERPDGSNFTLKIRSTKLEDSAMYFCASSVFGGRAEAFFGQGTRLTVV.

V gene TRBV7-6 combines with J gene TRBJ1-2; D is unresolved. CDR3 size: 15 residues. V was shortened by 1 base and J by 0 bases, with 9 bases between the two germline ends. Germline CDR1 is SGHVS and CDR2 is FNYEAQ. DNA for the CDR3: TGTGCCAGCAGCTTAGGCAGCCTCACTAACTATGGCTACACCTTC. This codes for CASSLGSLTNYGYTF.

The rearrangement uses TRBV25-1 and TRBJ2-7, with D possibly being TRBD1 (6 bases). Germline loops: CDR1 MGHDK, CDR2 SYGVNS. The length of the CDR3 is 15 residues. Trimming shortened V by 4 bases and J by 1 base, and 14 bases separated the two germline ends. The CDR3 is CASSAPGTLSYEQYF. As DNA, the CDR3 is TGTGCCAGCAGTGCCCCCGGGACACTATCCTACGAGCAGTACTTC.

V usage is TRBV2 and J usage is TRBJ1-4; TRBD1 is a possible D gene (5 bases). V was cut by 7 bases and J by 8 bases, with 11 bases left in between. CDR3 length equals 12 residues. Germline V gives CDR1 SNHLY, CDR2 FYNNEI. Written as DNA, the CDR3 is TGTGCCAGCACGGCAAGGGGAGAAAAACTGTTTTTT. This translates into CASTARGEKLFF.

The V and J genes are TRBV5-1 and TRBJ1-4; no definite D call. V shed 6 bases and J shed 4 bases, with 16 bases lying between them. CDR3 length: 15 amino acids. Germline V gene data show CDR1 as SGHRS and CDR2 as YFSETQ. The CDR3 loop reads CASKDSARDNEKLFF. In nucleotides, the CDR3 is TGCGCCAGCAAAGATTCGGCCCGAGATAATGAAAAACTGTTTTTT.

This chain joins TRBV7-2 and TRBJ1-4; D is unclear. The germline V and J ends were trimmed by 2 bases and 8 bases, with 15 bases remaining between them. This CDR3 contains 15 residues. Germline CDR1 is SGHTA and CDR2 is FQGNSA. CDR3 amino acids: CASSLPGSSGEKLFF. The CDR3 DNA is TGTGCCAGCAGCTTACCGGGCAGCTCGGGAGAAAAACTGTTTTTT.

The chain joins TRBV21-1 to TRBJ2-7; the table's D call TRBD2 went unverified against the DNA. TRBV21-1 is a recognized pseudogene. The CDR3 is 19 residues long. The CDR3 loop is CASSSHSGTSGDSTYEQYF. Written as DNA, the CDR3 is TGTGCCAGCAGCAGCCACTCCGGGACTAGCGGGGATTCTACCTACGAGCAGTACTTC.

The CDR3 loop is CASSPRQGLETQYF. CDR3 DNA sequence: TGTGCCAGCAGCCCACGACAGGGTTTAGAGACCCAGTACTTC. The chain employs TRBV7-2 and TRBJ2-5; 7 bases map to TRBD1. Germline trimming cut 5 bases from V and 4 bases from J; bases unmatched to any gene: 7. Looked up from germline, CDR1 is SGHTA and CDR2 is FQGNSA. This CDR3 spans 14 amino acids.

This rearrangement joins TRBV15 to TRBJ1-5; 8 positions match TRBD1. The CDR3 is 16 amino acids. The V and J ends lost 0 bases and 5 bases, in that order; junction bases with no gene match: 6. Germline CDR1 is LNHNV and CDR2 is YYDKDF (reference sequence). The CDR3 region is CATSRDPGQGDQPQHF. The CDR3 DNA reads as TGTGCCACCAGCAGAGATCCAGGACAGGGAGATCAGCCCCAGCATTTT.